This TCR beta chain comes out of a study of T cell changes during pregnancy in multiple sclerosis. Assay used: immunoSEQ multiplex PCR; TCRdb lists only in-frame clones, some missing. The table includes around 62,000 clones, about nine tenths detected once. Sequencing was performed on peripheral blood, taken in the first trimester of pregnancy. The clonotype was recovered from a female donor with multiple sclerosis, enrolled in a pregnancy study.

CDR3 protein: CAWSGGGGKQPQHF. In DNA, the CDR3 is TGTGCCTGGAGTGGAGGGGGCGGAAAACAGCCCCAGCATTTT. The gene calls are TRBV30 and TRBJ1-5; 7 nucleotides agree with TRBD1. Germline loops: CDR1 GTSNPN, CDR2 SVGIG (reference sequence). The CDR3 runs 14 residues. Trimming removed 1 base from V and 7 bases from J; junction bases left unmatched: 7. The full variable domain, with the rest looked up from reference TRBV30 and TRBJ1-5, is SQTIHQWPATLVQPVGSPLSLECTVEGTSNPNLYWYRQAAGRGLQLLFYSVGIGQISSEVPQNLSASRPQDRQFILSSKKLLLSDSGFYLCAWSGGGGKQPQHFGDGTRLSIL.